The present T cell receptor (beta chain) was sequenced within a study of OX40 agonist ivuxolimab in advanced cancers. TCRdb's copy holds only in-frame clones and misses some; the assay was immunoSEQ multiplex PCR. The repertoire holds around 31,000 clones, with about four fifths as singletons. CDR3 length: 15 amino acids. Germline V gene lookup returns CDR1 MNHEY and CDR2 SMNVEV (reference sequence). Trimming stripped 4 bases from V and 1 base from J, with 12 bases between. Autoimmune disease history or systemic immunosuppression led to patients being barred. This receptor was obtained from an adult with an advanced solid tumor such as melanoma, head and neck, liver or kidney cancer. The genes are TRBV27 and TRBJ2-3; D remains unclear. The input for sequencing was CD4+ or CD8+ T cells sorted from blood, taken in a trial of the OX40 agonist ivuxolimab. The CDR3 region is CASSWRSPGTDTQYF. CDR3 bases: TGTGCCAGCAGTTGGCGGTCGCCGGGCACAGATACGCAGTATTTT.